Presented here are 17 T cell receptor beta chains from one specimen sequenced in a study of sequential checkpoint blockade in melanoma. Treatment described: randomized to nivolumab then ipilimumab (arm A) or the reverse (arm B). Assay: immunoSEQ multiplex PCR; the TCRdb copy retains only in-frame clones and omits some. The sample records fewer than 15,000 clones, roughly 78% being singletons. The starting material was CD8+ T cells sorted from blood (inferred from file names), obtained from a patient given nivolumab and ipilimumab in sequence. All receptors come from a human donor with melanoma.

This chain uses TRBV5-6 with TRBJ1-5, with 7 positions matching TRBD1. Germline V lookup: CDR1 SGHDT, CDR2 YYEEEE. This CDR3 has 15 amino acids. The J segment lost 4 bases and the V segment lost 1 base, leaving 5 bases of the junction unmatched. The CDR3 is CASSLRGLGNQPQHF. The CDR3 region has the DNA TGTGCCAGCAGCTTGAGGGGGCTGGGGAATCAGCCCCAGCATTTT. Full variable domain (outside the CDR3, taken from reference TRBV5-6 and TRBJ1-5): DAGVTQSPTHLIKTRGQQVTLRCSPKSGHDTVSWYQQALGQGPQFIFQYYEEEERQRGNFPDRFSGHQFPNYSSELNVNALLLGDSALYLCASSLRGLGNQPQHFGDGTRLSIL.

This clone has just a few counts. This CDR3 reads CASSRSGSWYEQYF. Here the CDR3 DNA reads TGTGCCAGCAGTCGTAGCGGGAGCTGGTACGAGCAGTACTTC. The genes are TRBV28 and TRBJ2-7; 9 nucleotides align to TRBD2. Unmatched junction bases numbered 6, after V lost 5 bases and J lost 4 bases. The CDR3 has 14 residues. Per the germline V gene, CDR1 is MDHEN and CDR2 is SYDVKM.

This chain joins TRBV4-1 and TRBJ2-2, with 13 bases lining up with TRBD2. CDR1 is MGHRA, CDR2 YSYEKL, per germline. Trimming at V came to 4 bases and at J to 5 bases, leaving 4 bases not matched to a gene. The CDR3 length is 16 residues. CDR3 residues: CASSPGLAGRTGELFF. CDR3 nucleotides: TGCGCCAGCAGCCCGGGACTAGCGGGAAGGACCGGGGAGCTGTTTTTT.

The V and J genes are TRBV7-6 and TRBJ2-3; D gene ambiguous. The V end was cut by 5 bases, the J end by 2 bases, with 8 bases between. The CDR3 totals 13 residues. In germline, CDR1 is SGHVS, CDR2 FNYEAQ. The CDR3: CASSPRVTDTQYF. The DNA of the CDR3 is TGTGCCAGCAGCCCCCGGGTCACAGATACGCAGTATTTT.

V usage is TRBV27 and J usage is TRBJ2-7; 10 bases are shared with TRBD1. The CDR3 has 13 residues. CDR1 and CDR2 from the germline V gene are MNHEY and SMNVEV (reference sequence). The ends lost 7 bases at V and 7 bases at J; junction bases unmatched: 7. The CDR3 sequence: CASTGQGVGEQYF. For the CDR3, the DNA is TGTGCCAGCACAGGACAGGGGGTAGGTGAGCAGTACTTC.

The chain carries TRBV9 and TRBJ2-7, with 8 positions matching TRBD1. Losses at the gene ends were 2 bases for V and 5 bases for J; bases not matched to a gene: 9. Germline CDR1 SGDLS, CDR2 YYNGEE. CDR3 size: 15 residues. This CDR3 is CASSVGQAPIHEQYF. DNA of the CDR3: TGTGCCAGCAGCGTGGGACAGGCCCCGATCCACGAGCAGTACTTC.

The chain carries TRBV7-9 and TRBJ2-7; 12 bases align to TRBD1. Trimming cost V 6 bases and J 7 bases; bases outside gene matches: 13. This CDR3 has 16 amino acids. CDR1 SEHNR and CDR2 FQNEAQ come from the germline V gene (reference sequence). The CDR3, as DNA: TGTGCCAGCAGTCCCCAAAGGGGGACAGGGGGCTGGGAGCAGTACTTC. Amino acid sequence: CASSPQRGTGGWEQYF.

This sequence joins TRBV6-5 and TRBJ2-2; 8 bases fit TRBD2. J was trimmed by 6 bases and V by 6 bases; bases with no gene match: 9. This CDR3 comprises 15 residues. Germline V lookup: CDR1 MNHEY, CDR2 SVGAGI. The CDR3 region has the DNA TGTGCCAGCAGCTATAGCGGGACCGGCGCCGGGGAGCTGTTTTTT. It codes for CASSYSGTGAGELFF.

This clone has more than one count but fewer than ten. The V and J genes are TRBV5-5 and TRBJ2-1; D is uncertain. The CDR3 extends over 11 amino acids. The V end lost 4 bases, the J end lost 8 bases, and 7 bases lay between the germline ends. Germline V gene sequence: CDR1 SGHKS, CDR2 YYEKEE (reference sequence). The CDR3, as DNA: TGTGCCAGCAGCCCGCGGTATGAGCAGTTCTTC. This encodes CASSPRYEQFF.

V gene TRBV13 combines with J gene TRBJ2-5, with 12 bases matching TRBD2. The J call is doubtful: the DNA matches TRBJ2-7 better. Germline assignment: CDR1 PRHDT and CDR2 FYEKMQ (reference sequence). The length of the CDR3 is 15 residues. The CDR3 nucleotides are TGTGCCAGCAGCTCTAGCGGGGGGGTCTCCTACGAGCAGTACTTC. Its protein is CASSSSGGVSYEQYF.

The rearrangement joins TRBV27 to TRBJ1-4; perhaps TRBD1 as D (6 bases). The CDR3 is made up of 13 amino acids. V was cut by 4 bases and J by 4 bases, with 7 bases left in between. From germline, CDR1 is MNHEY and CDR2 SMNVEV (reference sequence). The CDR3 DNA reads TGTGCCAGCAGTTCAGGGGTTAATGAAAAACTGTTTTTT. Protein sequence: CASSSGVNEKLFF.

The chain links TRBV7-2 to TRBJ2-7; no firm D call. CDR1 SGHTA and CDR2 FQGNSA come from the germline V gene. The ends were cut back, 7 bases at V and 3 bases at J, with 7 bases in the middle. There are 11 residues in the CDR3. CDR3 coding DNA: TGTGCCAGCAAAGCCGGCTACGAGCAGTACTTC. It encodes CASKAGYEQYF.

The chain couples TRBV7-9 to TRBJ1-2; D possibly corresponds to TRBD1 (6 bases). CDR3 length equals 16 residues. Germline V gives CDR1 SEHNR, CDR2 FQNEAQ (reference sequence). With 4 bases removed from V and 1 base from J, the gap between germline ends came to 16 bases. The CDR3 loop is CASSSGQSSVNYGYTF. The CDR3 DNA is TGTGCCAGCAGCTCCGGACAGAGTTCGGTTAACTATGGCTACACCTTC.

The chain uses TRBV27 and TRBJ2-7; D might be TRBD2 (6 bases). The V gene lost 3 bases and the J gene lost 5 bases, with 11 bases spanning the gap. The CDR3 is made up of 13 amino acids. The germline CDR1 and CDR2 sequences are MNHEY and SMNVEV (reference sequence). DNA for the CDR3: TGTGCCAGCAGTTTTGGCGGGGTCAACGAGCAGTACTTC. It yields the protein CASSFGGVNEQYF.

V usage is TRBV7-6 and J usage is TRBJ2-7; 9 bases line up with TRBD2. Germline CDR1 and CDR2: SGHVS and FNYEAQ. CDR3 length: 17 amino acids. Losses at the gene ends were 5 bases for V and 1 base for J; bases not matched to a gene: 12. This chain's CDR3 is CASSPRDSGGRSYEQYF. CDR3 sequence (DNA): TGTGCCAGCAGCCCGAGGGATAGCGGGGGTAGATCCTACGAGCAGTACTTC.

This chain joins TRBV7-2 and TRBJ2-1; 14 bases are a match to TRBD2. With 7 bases clipped from V and 4 bases from J, the junction kept 9 bases outside the gene matches. This CDR3 is built from 17 residues. Per germline, CDR1 SGHTA and CDR2 FQGNSA. CDR3 protein: CASTPGLAGELYNEQFF. Here the CDR3 DNA reads TGTGCCAGCACCCCGGGACTAGCGGGGGAATTGTACAATGAGCAGTTCTTC.

In this sample, this clone turned up once. CDR3 in amino acids: CASSPGQGASSYEQYF. For the CDR3, the DNA is TGCGCCAGCAGCCCCGGACAGGGGGCAAGCTCCTACGAGCAGTACTTC. The chain carries TRBV5-1 and TRBJ2-5; 11 bases are shared with TRBD1. The J call may not be correct, given that the DNA end is closer to TRBJ2-7. Germline V gene sequence: CDR1 SGHRS, CDR2 YFSETQ. The CDR3 sequence is 16 residues long.